This TCR beta chain originates from a study of cytomegalovirus exposure and HLA in healthy donors. PCR used 60 Vbeta primers and 13 Jbeta primers. Produced via immunoSEQ multiplex PCR; TCRdb's table is partial and in-frame only. Here the sample spans 180,000 or so clones, more than 60% being singletons. The CDR3 consists of 15 residues. V was shortened by 0 bases and J by 3 bases, with 13 bases between the two germline ends. Germline V gene sequence: CDR1 SGDLS, CDR2 YYNGEE. This clone was observed a handful of times. The chain recombines TRBV9 with TRBJ2-7, with a tentative D call TRBD2 (5 bases). Material: PBMCs. The TCR comes from a human donor in good health. DNA of the CDR3: TGTGCCAGCAGCGTAGGGCGGACGGACTTCTACGAGCAGTACTTC. It specifies CASSVGRTDFYEQYF.